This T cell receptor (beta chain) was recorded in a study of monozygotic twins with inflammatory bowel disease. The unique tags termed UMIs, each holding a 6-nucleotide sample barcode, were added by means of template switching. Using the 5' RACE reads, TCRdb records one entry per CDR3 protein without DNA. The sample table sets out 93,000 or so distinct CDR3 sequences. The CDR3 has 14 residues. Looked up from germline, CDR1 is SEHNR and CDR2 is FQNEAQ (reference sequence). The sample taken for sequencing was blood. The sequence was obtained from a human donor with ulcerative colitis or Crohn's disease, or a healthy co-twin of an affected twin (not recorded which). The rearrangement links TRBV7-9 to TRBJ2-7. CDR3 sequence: CASSLTSDSYEQYF.